One and the same sample provided the 5 T cell receptor beta chains below, sequenced in a study of CD8 T cells in ankylosing spondylitis. MiXCR was run by TCRdb on the 5' RACE reads, yielding one entry per CDR3 protein. The data show around 770,000 distinct CDR3 sequences, 15% to 20% seen once. These TCRs are of unknown antigen specificity. Study results and limitations: Characteristic, it appeared, of ankylosing spondylitis blood was a TCR beta motif of eight highly homologous variants.

Source material: blood, either unsorted or a sorted T cell fraction (not recorded which). Source of these receptors: a male donor with ankylosing spondylitis.

This clonotype appeared a few times. The rearrangement links TRBV18 to TRBJ1-1; D gene uncertain. The germline V gene encodes CDR1 KGHSH and CDR2 LQKENI. Trimming took off 2 bases at V and 0 bases at J, with 10 bases between the two ends. The CDR3 is made up of 15 amino acids. The CDR3 DNA reads TGTGCCAGCTCACCAGGCAGCCTCATGAACACTGAAGCTTTCTTT. Translated, it gives CASSPGSLMNTEAFF. Full variable domain (rest looked up from reference TRBV18 and TRBJ1-1): NAGVMQNPRHLVRRRGQEARLRCSPMKGHSHVYWYRQLPEEGLKFMVYLQKENIIDESGMPKERFSAEFPKEGPSILRIQQVVRGDSAAYFCASSPGSLMNTEAFFGQGTRLTVV.

This clonotype was recorded a few times. This chain joins TRBV12-3 or TRBV12-4 and TRBJ2-1, with 9 bases identical to TRBD2. The CDR3 totals 18 residues. V trimming: 5 bases; J trimming: 6 bases; junction bases outside the gene matches: 17. In DNA, the CDR3 is TGTGCCAGCAGTCCTCTTCCCCATTTTAGCGGGAGTTCCAATGAGCAGTTCTTC. The encoded protein is CASSPLPHFSGSSNEQFF.

This clonotype occurred a few times. V gene TRBV12-3 or TRBV12-4 combines with J gene TRBJ2-7; the D is unclear. The CDR3 loop spans 9 amino acids. Between the trimmed V and J ends, which lost 3 bases and 12 bases, there was a span of 6 bases. This chain's CDR3 is CASSLRWYF. As DNA, the CDR3 is TGTGCCAGCAGTTTGAGGTGGTACTTC.

The rearrangement joins TRBV5-1 to TRBJ1-1; D is unclear. Germline V lookup: CDR1 SGHRS, CDR2 YFSETQ. There are 14 residues in the CDR3. V was pared by 0 bases and J by 3 bases, with 9 bases between. CDR3 coding DNA: TGCGCCAGCAGCTTGGTCAATCAGGACACTGAAGCTTTCTTT. This codes for CASSLVNQDTEAFF.

This clonotype showed up just a few times. The chain recombines TRBV7-9 with TRBJ2-2; 8 positions agree with TRBD1. The trim removed 7 bases at V and 4 bases at J, leaving 8 bases unmatched. Germline values: CDR1 SEHNR, CDR2 FQNEAQ (reference sequence). CDR3 length: 15 amino acids. The CDR3, as DNA: TGTGCCAGCAACTATCAGGGGGCTGGCACCGGGGAGCTGTTTTTT. Translating it yields CASNYQGAGTGELFF.